The following is a TCR beta chain sequence with its context. The data originate from a study of blood T cell repertoires in COVID-19. About the study: Samples taken during acute and convalescent COVID-19 were collected in the United States, Italy and Spain. PBMCs, B-cell-depleted T cells, or T cells were the source of the cDNA or gDNA that made up the material.

In the original analysis: Nucleated cell number was recorded as an estimate derived from reference gene primer amplification. TCRdb keeps only in-frame clones here, not all; method: immunoSEQ multiplex PCR. D and trimming come from the DNA, and the V and J calls and clone size come from that table. The repertoire holds roughly 150,000 clones, with roughly 80% as singletons. The TCR originated in a man between 60 and 75 years old with acute or convalescent COVID-19. Sample: peripheral blood.

The CDR3 reads CASSTGRDTVSPFF. CDR3 nucleotides: TGTGCCAGTAGTACTGGAAGGGACACTGTTTCTCCGTTCTTC. The gene calls are TRBV19 and TRBJ2-1; D is possibly TRBD1 (6 bases). This CDR3 has 14 amino acids. The germline gives CDR1 LNHDA, CDR2 SQIVND (reference sequence). Trimming removed 4 bases at V and 15 bases at J, with 22 bases between.